What follows are 29 T cell receptor beta chains derived from one specimen sequenced in a study of CD8 T cells in Susac syndrome. When the RNA was reverse transcribed, random hexamers were used with an input of roughly 0.5 to 1 ug. TCRdb passed the immunoSEQ multiplex PCR reads through MiXCR, listing each CDR3 protein once. The table lists roughly 200,000 distinct CDR3 sequences, approximately 95% of them singletons. Sequencing input: CD4+ T cells from PBMCs. The receptors come from a human donor in good health.

The chain carries TRBV24-1 and TRBJ2-1; 7 bases fit TRBD2. J was trimmed by 8 bases and V by 4 bases; bases with no gene match: 4. Germline V gives CDR1 KGHDR, CDR2 SFDVKD. The CDR3 is 13 residues long. The CDR3 coding sequence is TGTGCCACCAGTGACTGGGGGGGGGATGAGCAGTTCTTC. It specifies CATSDWGGDEQFF.

The V gene is TRBV27, the J gene TRBJ2-3; D perhaps matches TRBD1 (5 bases). The ends were cut back, 6 bases at V and 0 bases at J, with 10 bases in the middle. CDR3 length: 14 residues. Per the germline V gene, CDR1 is MNHEY and CDR2 is SMNVEV (reference sequence). CDR3 residues: CASRWGRSTDTQYF. DNA of the CDR3: TGTGCCAGCAGGTGGGGCAGAAGCACAGATACGCAGTATTTT.

The rearrangement joins TRBV9 to TRBJ2-2, with D possibly being TRBD2 (5 bases). The CDR3 runs to 14 residues. CDR1 and CDR2 from the germline V gene are SGDLS and YYNGEE. Trimming left V 2 bases short and J 6 bases short, with 11 bases between. The DNA of the CDR3 is TGTGCCAGCAGCGTTACACTAGTCCCCGGGGAGCTGTTTTTT. This encodes CASSVTLVPGELFF.

The chain recombines TRBV13 with TRBJ2-7; TRBD1 agrees at 7 bases. Looked up from germline, CDR1 is PRHDT and CDR2 is FYEKMQ (reference sequence). V shed 5 bases, J shed 0 bases, and the junction held 1 base outside the gene matches. The CDR3 has 13 residues. CDR3 sequence: CASSHRGSYEQYF. In DNA form, the CDR3 reads TGTGCCAGCAGCCACAGGGGCTCCTACGAGCAGTACTTC.

V and J are TRBV12-3 or TRBV12-4 and TRBJ2-5; TRBD1 aligns across 8 bases. The CDR3 sequence is 14 residues long. Losses at the gene ends were 3 bases for V and 5 bases for J; bases not matched to a gene: 5. The CDR3 reads CASSLTRQGETQYF. The CDR3 DNA reads as TGTGCCAGCAGTTTGACAAGACAGGGGGAGACCCAGTACTTC.

J is TRBJ2-1 and V is TRBV12-3 or TRBV12-4, with D possibly being TRBD2 (6 bases). Trimming took 5 bases from V and 4 from J, leaving 12 bases between them. The CDR3 is 14 residues long. CDR3: CASSRTTIYNEQFF. The CDR3 DNA sequence: TGTGCCAGCAGTCGGACTACCATTTACAATGAGCAGTTCTTC.

The chain has TRBV12-3 or TRBV12-4 and TRBJ2-5, with a weak D call TRBD2 (5 bases). This CDR3 is 13 amino acids long. V was pared by 3 bases and J by 5 bases, with 10 bases between. The CDR3 region has the DNA TGTGCCAGCAGTTTCAGAGGGCTCGAGACCCAGTACTTC. The encoded protein is CASSFRGLETQYF.

The gene calls are TRBV20-1 and TRBJ1-5, with unresolved D. The CDR3 is 13 residues long. CDR1 and CDR2 from the germline V gene are DFQATT and SNEGSKA (reference sequence). The V gene lost 1 base and the J gene lost 7 bases, with 11 bases spanning the gap. CDR3 loop: CSARGHRGQPQHF. The DNA of the CDR3 is TGCAGTGCTAGAGGGCACCGTGGGCAGCCCCAGCATTTT.

The chain carries TRBV7-9 and TRBJ2-7; 7 bases map to TRBD2. Losses at the gene ends were 1 base for V and 2 bases for J; bases not matched to a gene: 8. This CDR3 has 16 residues. Germline V lookup: CDR1 SEHNR, CDR2 FQNEAQ (reference sequence). The CDR3 DNA is TGTGCCAGCAGCTTAGTTGGTAGCGGGTCAACCTACGAGCAGTACTTC. It is translated as CASSLVGSGSTYEQYF.

J is TRBJ2-2 and V is TRBV25-1; 7 positions agree with TRBD1. Germline CDR1 and CDR2: MGHDK and SYGVNS. The CDR3 extends over 13 amino acids. The trim removed 6 bases at V and 4 bases at J, leaving 2 bases unmatched. The CDR3 DNA is TGTGCCAGCAGAAGACAGGGCACCGGGGAGCTGTTTTTT. This translates into CASRRQGTGELFF.

This clonotype showed up just once. The CDR3 loop reads CSAPKWTSGKGNIQYF. The CDR3 coding sequence is TGCAGTGCTCCCAAATGGACTAGCGGCAAGGGAAACATTCAGTACTTC. The chain couples TRBV20-1 to TRBJ2-4, with 10 positions matching TRBD2. The CDR3 length is 16 residues. V lost 5 bases to trimming and J lost 6 bases; unmatched junction nucleotides: 13. Per germline, CDR1 DFQATT and CDR2 SNEGSKA (reference sequence).

V gene TRBV20-1 combines with J gene TRBJ2-1, with TRBD1 matching 7 bases. The CDR3 consists of 13 residues. With 6 bases clipped from V and 6 bases from J, the junction kept 8 bases outside the gene matches. CDR1 is DFQATT and CDR2 is SNEGSKA in the germline V gene (reference sequence). The CDR3 DNA is TGCAGTGCCTCTTCGGACAGGCCCAATGAGCAGTTCTTC. As protein: CSASSDRPNEQFF.

The chain uses TRBV14 and TRBJ2-1; D not certain. CDR1 SGHDN and CDR2 FVKESK come from the germline V gene. Between the trimmed V and J ends, which lost 4 bases and 4 bases, there was a span of 8 bases. This CDR3 spans 13 amino acids. The CDR3 reads CASSPSPYNEQFF. The DNA of the CDR3 is TGTGCCAGCAGCCCGTCGCCGTACAATGAGCAGTTCTTC. Full variable domain (remainder filled in from reference TRBV14 and TRBJ2-1): EAGVTQFPSHSVIEKGQTVTLRCDPISGHDNLYWYRRVMGKEIKFLLHFVKESKQDESGMPNNRFLAERTGGTYSTLKVQPAELEDSGVYFCASSPSPYNEQFFGPGTRLTVL.

The table lists this clonotype with a count of one. The chain couples TRBV19 to TRBJ1-5; D gene uncertain. The length of the CDR3 is 12 residues. Germline loops: CDR1 LNHDA, CDR2 SQIVND (reference sequence). The ends were cut back, 4 bases at V and 9 bases at J, with 10 bases in the middle. CDR3 nucleotides: TGTGCCAGTAGTAGTGAACCTGGGCCCCAGCATTTT. Translation gives CASSSEPGPQHF.

The chain employs TRBV7-8 and TRBJ1-5; 7 bases line up with TRBD1. The germline CDR1 and CDR2 sequences are SGHVS and FQNEAQ. V was clipped by 5 bases and J by 4 bases; unmatched bases: 8. There are 15 residues in the CDR3. CDR3 sequence (DNA): TGTGCCAGCAGCGCAGCACAGGGGCGGAATCAGCCCCAGCATTTT. Its translation is CASSAAQGRNQPQHF.

The rearrangement uses TRBV20-1 and TRBJ2-5; D unclear. Trimming removed 6 bases at V and 4 bases at J, with 15 bases between. This CDR3 has 13 residues. In germline, CDR1 is DFQATT, CDR2 SNEGSKA (reference sequence). This CDR3 is CSARDWQRETQYF. CDR3 nucleotide sequence: TGCAGTGCCCGAGACTGGCAGCGAGAGACCCAGTACTTC.

This chain joins TRBV4-3 and TRBJ2-7, with 8 positions matching TRBD1. In germline, CDR1 is LGHNA, CDR2 YSLEER. Trimming removed 3 bases from V and 2 bases from J; junction bases left unmatched: 12. The CDR3 has 17 residues. The DNA for the CDR3 is TGCGCCAGCAGCCAGGACCTAAACCGGGACAGGCCCTACGAGCAGTACTTC. Translating it yields CASSQDLNRDRPYEQYF.

This sequence joins TRBV5-4 and TRBJ1-1, with unresolved D. CDR1 and CDR2 (germline): SGHNT, YYREEE (reference sequence). Trimming stripped 5 bases from V and 0 bases from J, with 11 bases between. The CDR3 spans 14 residues. This CDR3 is CASRNRGVNTEAFF. CDR3 in DNA: TGTGCCAGCAGAAACCGTGGGGTGAACACTGAAGCTTTCTTT. Using reference TRBV5-4 and TRBJ1-1 for the parts outside the CDR3, the full variable domain is ETGVTQSPTHLIKTRGQQVTLRCSSQSGHNTVSWYQQALGQGPQFIFQYYREEENGRGNFPPRFSGLQFPNYSSELNVNALELDDSALYLCASRNRGVNTEAFFGQGTRLTVV.

This chain links TRBV7-8 with TRBJ2-5, with TRBD1 identical over 8 bases. This CDR3 has 15 amino acids. The germline gives CDR1 SGHVS, CDR2 FQNEAQ. V was pared by 5 bases and J by 2 bases, with 7 bases of the junction left unmatched. The DNA for the CDR3 is TGTGCCAGCAGCCGGCCGGGACAGGCTCAAGAGACCCAGTACTTC. This codes for CASSRPGQAQETQYF.

The gene calls are TRBV20-1 and TRBJ2-1; 8 nucleotides align to TRBD1. J lost 8 bases, V lost 6 bases, and 18 bases had no gene match. Germline V gives CDR1 DFQATT, CDR2 SNEGSKA (reference sequence). There are 16 residues in the CDR3. The CDR3 nucleotides read TGCAGTGCCCGAGACGCTTTCTTGGACAGGGAGGATGAGCAGTTCTTC. Protein product: CSARDAFLDREDEQFF.

V gene TRBV12-3 or TRBV12-4 combines with J gene TRBJ1-1, with D perhaps matching TRBD1 (6 bases). V was pared by 5 bases and J by 0 bases, with 16 bases between. CDR3 size: 16 residues. Written as DNA, the CDR3 is TGTGCCAGCAGTCCCGACCTGGGGGCTATGAACACTGAAGCTTTCTTT. Protein: CASSPDLGAMNTEAFF.

This sequence joins TRBV30 and TRBJ1-5; D is unresolved. Germline lookup yields CDR1 GTSNPN and CDR2 SVGIG (reference sequence). The CDR3 extends over 14 amino acids. Trimming shortened V by 1 base and J by 2 bases, and 9 bases separated the two germline ends. CDR3 bases: TGTGCCTGGAGTGGTCAGGTGGGCAATCAGCCCCAGCATTTT. Residues: CAWSGQVGNQPQHF.

CDR3 DNA sequence: TGTGCCAGCAGTTTAGTTCACGGTTCCTACGAGCAGTACTTC. The encoded protein is CASSLVHGSYEQYF. The chain recombines TRBV28 with TRBJ2-7; no clear D. The CDR3 loop spans 14 amino acids. V was cut by 2 bases and J by 1 base, with 9 bases left in between. Per germline, CDR1 MDHEN and CDR2 SYDVKM.

This chain links TRBV28 with TRBJ2-7; D possibly corresponds to TRBD2 (6 bases). V shed 3 bases and J shed 7 bases, with 13 bases lying between them. Germline CDR1 and CDR2: MDHEN and SYDVKM. CDR3 length: 13 amino acids. The CDR3 bases are TGTGCCAGCAGTTTCGGGAGTCTCTGGGAGCAGTACTTC. Protein product: CASSFGSLWEQYF. The variable domain in full, with the rest retrieved from reference TRBV28 and TRBJ2-7, is DVKVTQSSRYLVKRTGEKVFLECVQDMDHENMFWYRQDPGLGLRLIYFSYDVKMKEKGDIPEGYSVSREKKERFSLILESASTNQTSMYLCASSFGSLWEQYFGPGTRLTVT.

V usage is TRBV30 and J usage is TRBJ2-2; D not certain. Germline CDR1 GTSNPN, CDR2 SVGIG (reference sequence). The CDR3 is 15 residues long. Trimming removed 3 bases from V and 3 bases from J, with 14 bases in between. CDR3: CAWRGIADYTGELFF. The CDR3 DNA is TGTGCCTGGAGGGGAATAGCAGACTACACCGGGGAGCTGTTTTTT. The full variable domain, with the rest looked up from reference TRBV30 and TRBJ2-2, is SQTIHQWPATLVQPVGSPLSLECTVEGTSNPNLYWYRQAAGRGLQLLFYSVGIGQISSEVPQNLSASRPQDRQFILSSKKLLLSDSGFYLCAWRGIADYTGELFFGEGSRLTVL.

This chain connects TRBV29-1 to TRBJ2-7; 9 nucleotides agree with TRBD2. Germline trimming cut 7 bases from V and 6 bases from J; bases unmatched to any gene: 13. CDR1 SQVTM and CDR2 ANQGSEA come from the germline V gene. This CDR3 comprises 14 residues. CDR3 bases: TGCAGCGCCAATAGCGGGAGAAGGGCAGGCGAGCAGTACTTC. Amino acids: CSANSGRRAGEQYF.

The chain joins TRBV28 to TRBJ1-1; D call uncertain. The V gene's germline CDR1 is MDHEN and CDR2 SYDVKM. V lost 7 bases, J lost 0 bases, and 3 bases lay in between. The CDR3 loop spans 11 amino acids. The CDR3 DNA sequence: TGTGCCAGCACCGTGAACACTGAAGCTTTCTTT. Encoded protein: CASTVNTEAFF.

This clonotype was picked up a small number of times. This chain joins TRBV29-1 and TRBJ2-3, with 8 positions matching TRBD1. This CDR3 spans 14 amino acids. The germline CDR1 and CDR2 sequences are SQVTM and ANQGSEA. Trimming removed 5 bases from V and 2 bases from J; junction bases left unmatched: 6. The CDR3 loop is CSVRQGTSTDTQYF. In DNA, the CDR3 is TGCAGCGTTAGACAGGGGACTTCCACAGATACGCAGTATTTT.

The chain joins TRBV20-1 to TRBJ2-5; 7 bases are a match to TRBD1. V gave up 5 bases and J gave up 10 bases; unmatched junction bases: 7. From germline, CDR1 is DFQATT and CDR2 SNEGSKA (reference sequence). CDR3 length equals 11 residues. This chain's CDR3 is CSASGTDGQYF. DNA for the CDR3: TGCAGTGCTTCCGGGACAGATGGCCAGTACTTC.